This T cell receptor (beta chain) was recorded in a study of identical twins. Study outcomes and limitations: Alpha sequences that were out-of-frame and twin-shared showed an excess of low generation probability. While abundant cord blood beta clonotypes carried fewer insertions, memory repertoires showed no such pattern. With monozygotic twins, out-of-frame TCR alpha sharing exceeded what models estimated.

Addition of a universal primer site occurred through template switching, and cDNA carried unique molecular identifiers. Using its own MiXCR run on the 5' RACE reads, TCRdb lists one record per CDR3 protein. The sample lists about 240,000 distinct CDR3 sequences, about 10% seen once, with approximately 9.1% in the top ten. The germline V gene has CDR1 MNHEY and CDR2 SVGAGI. This CDR3 spans 17 amino acids. J lost 2 bases, V lost 1 base, and 7 bases had no gene match. The table lists this clonotype with many counts. What it binds is unknown. This sequence originates from a man in his fifties or sixties in good health. The chain links TRBV6-5 to TRBJ2-1, with 8 bases lining up with TRBD2. The sample consisted of memory T cells sorted from blood. CDR3 DNA sequence: TGTGCCAGCAGTTACTTTTCGACTAGCGTCACCTACAATGAGCAGTTCTTC. It is translated as CASSYFSTSVTYNEQFF.